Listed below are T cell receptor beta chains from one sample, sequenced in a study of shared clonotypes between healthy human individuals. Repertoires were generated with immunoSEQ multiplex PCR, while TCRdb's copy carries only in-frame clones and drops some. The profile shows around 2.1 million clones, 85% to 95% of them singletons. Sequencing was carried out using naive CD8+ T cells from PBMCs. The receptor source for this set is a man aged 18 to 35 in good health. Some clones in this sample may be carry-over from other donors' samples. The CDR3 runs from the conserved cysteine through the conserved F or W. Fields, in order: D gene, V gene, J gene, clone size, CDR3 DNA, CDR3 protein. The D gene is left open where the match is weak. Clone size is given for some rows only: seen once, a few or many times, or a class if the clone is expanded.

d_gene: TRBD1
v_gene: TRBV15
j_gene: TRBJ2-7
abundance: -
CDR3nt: TGTGCCACCAGCATCGGACAGGGCTTAAACGAGCAGTACTTC
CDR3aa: CATSIGQGLNEQYF

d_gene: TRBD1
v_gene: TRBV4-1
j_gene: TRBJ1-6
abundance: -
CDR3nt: TGCGCCAGCAGCCCAGCCGGGACAGGGGTAAATTCACCCCTCCACTTT
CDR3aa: CASSPAGTGVNSPLHF

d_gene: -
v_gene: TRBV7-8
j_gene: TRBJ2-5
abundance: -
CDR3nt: TGTGCCAGCAGCCGGGGGGCACAAGAGACCCAGTACTTC
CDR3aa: CASSRGAQETQYF

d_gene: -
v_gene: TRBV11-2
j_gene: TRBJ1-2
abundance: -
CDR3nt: TGTGCCAGCAGCTTGCTGGACAGAGATAACTATGGCTACACCTTC
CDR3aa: CASSLLDRDNYGYTF

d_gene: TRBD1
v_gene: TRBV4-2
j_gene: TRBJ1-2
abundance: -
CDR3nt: TGTGCCAGCAGCCAAGATTTGGGACAGGGTTTTCACTATGGCTACACCTTC
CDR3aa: CASSQDLGQGFHYGYTF

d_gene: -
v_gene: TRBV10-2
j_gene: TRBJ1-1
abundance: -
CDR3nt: TGCGCCAGCGTTGGCCACCCGAACACTGAAGCTTTCTTT
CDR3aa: CASVGHPNTEAFF

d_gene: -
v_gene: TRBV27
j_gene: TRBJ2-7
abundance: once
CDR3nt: TGTGCCAGCAGTCCATACCCAGGGGACTCCTACGAGCAGTACTTC
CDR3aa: CASSPYPGDSYEQYF

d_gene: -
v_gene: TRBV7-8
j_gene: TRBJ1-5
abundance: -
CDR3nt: TGTGCCAGCAGCCGATCCTACGGGGGGGGACTAAATCAGCCCCAGCATTTT
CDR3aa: CASSRSYGGGLNQPQHF

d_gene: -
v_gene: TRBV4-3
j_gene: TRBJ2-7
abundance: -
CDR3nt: TGCGCCAGCAGTCCCGGGAGATCTAGCTACGAGCAGTACTTC
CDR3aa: CASSPGRSSYEQYF

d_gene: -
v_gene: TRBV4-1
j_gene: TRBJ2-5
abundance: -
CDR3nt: TGCGCCAGCAGGGGCCCCGGAAAAGAGACCCAGTACTTC
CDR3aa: CASRGPGKETQYF

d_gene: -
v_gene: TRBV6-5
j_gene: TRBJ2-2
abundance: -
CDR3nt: TGTGCCAGCAATCAGGGACGGGCCGGGGAGCTGTTTTTT
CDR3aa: CASNQGRAGELFF

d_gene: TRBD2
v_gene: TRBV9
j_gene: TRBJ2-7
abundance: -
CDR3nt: TGTGCCAGCAGCCCTGGACTAGCGGGGACCTACGAGCAGTACTTC
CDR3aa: CASSPGLAGTYEQYF

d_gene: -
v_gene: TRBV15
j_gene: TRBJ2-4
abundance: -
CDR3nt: TGTGCCACCAGCCCCAGAACCAATGAGGGAAACATTCAGTACTTC
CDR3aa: CATSPRTNEGNIQYF

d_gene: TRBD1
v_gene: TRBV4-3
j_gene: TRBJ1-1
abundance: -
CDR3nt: TGCGCCAGCAGCCAAGATCGGGGACAGGGTGGTATAGACACTGAAGCTTTCTTT
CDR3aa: CASSQDRGQGGIDTEAFF

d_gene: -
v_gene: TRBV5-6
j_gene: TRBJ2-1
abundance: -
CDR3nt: TGTGCCAGCAGCTTGTGGGGTTTGCCCTCCTACAATGAGCAGTTCTTC
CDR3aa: CASSLWGLPSYNEQFF

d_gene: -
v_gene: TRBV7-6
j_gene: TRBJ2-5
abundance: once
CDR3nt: TGTGCCAGCAGCTCCCCGGACCGCAGAGAGACCCAGTACTTC
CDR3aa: CASSSPDRRETQYF

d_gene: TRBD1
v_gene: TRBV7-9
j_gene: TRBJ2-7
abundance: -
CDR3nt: TGTGCCAGCAGCTCAAGGACAGGGGGCTACGAGCAGTACTTC
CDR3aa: CASSSRTGGYEQYF

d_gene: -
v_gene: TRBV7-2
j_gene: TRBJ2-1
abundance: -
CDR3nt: TGTGCCAGCAGCACCGGGACAATTTTTTACAATGAGCAGTTCTTC
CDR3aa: CASSTGTIFYNEQFF

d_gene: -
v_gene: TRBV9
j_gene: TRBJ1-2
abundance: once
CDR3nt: TGTGCCAGCAGCGTAGATCCCTATGGGGGGGATAGGAACTATGGCTACACCTTC
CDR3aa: CASSVDPYGGDRNYGYTF

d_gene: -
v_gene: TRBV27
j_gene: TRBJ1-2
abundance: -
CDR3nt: TGTGCCAGCAGTTTACGGGGGTTGGGTTATGGCTACACCTTC
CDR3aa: CASSLRGLGYGYTF

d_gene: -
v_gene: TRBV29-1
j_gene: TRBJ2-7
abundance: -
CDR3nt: TGCAGCGCCCTCGGGACAAACTACGAGCAGTACTTC
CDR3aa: CSALGTNYEQYF

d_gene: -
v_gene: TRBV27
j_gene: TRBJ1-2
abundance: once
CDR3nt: TGTGCCAGCAGTTTATCGGCAGGACCCGCTAACTATGGCTACACCTTC
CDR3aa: CASSLSAGPANYGYTF

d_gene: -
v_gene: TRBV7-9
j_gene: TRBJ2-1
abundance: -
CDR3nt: TGTGCCAGCAGCCCCTCCGGGACTGGCAATGAGCAGTTCTTC
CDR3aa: CASSPSGTGNEQFF

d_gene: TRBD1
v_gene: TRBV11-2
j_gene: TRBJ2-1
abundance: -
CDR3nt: TGTGCCAGCAGCTCCCGGGACAGGGACCATGAGCAGTTCTTC
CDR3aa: CASSSRDRDHEQFF

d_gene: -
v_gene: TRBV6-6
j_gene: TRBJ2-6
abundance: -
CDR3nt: TGTGCCAGCAGTTATTCCCGCTCTGGGGCCAACGTCCTGACTTTC
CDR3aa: CASSYSRSGANVLTF

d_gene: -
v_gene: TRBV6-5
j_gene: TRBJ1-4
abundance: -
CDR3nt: TGTGCCAGCAGCCCTGGGGCAGCAACTAATGAAAAACTGTTTTTT
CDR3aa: CASSPGAATNEKLFF

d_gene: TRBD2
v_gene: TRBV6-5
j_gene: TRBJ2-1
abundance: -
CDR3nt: TGTGCCAGCAGCTACAGCGGGAGGGCGGCTGAGCAGTTCTTC
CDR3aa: CASSYSGRAAEQFF

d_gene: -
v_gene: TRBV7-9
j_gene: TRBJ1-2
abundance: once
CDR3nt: TGTGCCAGCAGCTTAGCACAGGGAAACTATGGCTACACCTTC
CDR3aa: CASSLAQGNYGYTF

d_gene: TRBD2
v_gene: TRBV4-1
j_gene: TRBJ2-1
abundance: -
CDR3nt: TGCGCCAGCAGCCACGGTAGCGGGAGTAAAGTGTACAATGAGCAGTTCTTC
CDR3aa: CASSHGSGSKVYNEQFF

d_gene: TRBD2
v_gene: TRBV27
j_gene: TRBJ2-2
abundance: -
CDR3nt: TGTGCCAGCACCCCTAGCGGGAGGTGGGCCGGGGAGCTGTTTTTT
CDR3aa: CASTPSGRWAGELFF

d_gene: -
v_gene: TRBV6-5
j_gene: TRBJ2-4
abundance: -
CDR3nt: TGTTCATCGGGGGGCCCCAAAAACATTCAGTACTTC
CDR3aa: CSSGGPKNIQYF

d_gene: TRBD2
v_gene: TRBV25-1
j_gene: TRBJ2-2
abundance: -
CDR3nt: TGTGCCAGCAGTGATCTCTTAGAAGCGGGAGACACCGGGGAGCTGTTTTTT
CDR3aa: CASSDLLEAGDTGELFF

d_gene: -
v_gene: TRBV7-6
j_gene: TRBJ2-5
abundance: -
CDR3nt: TGTGCCAGCAGCCACAGATGGGAGACCCAGTACTTC
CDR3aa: CASSHRWETQYF

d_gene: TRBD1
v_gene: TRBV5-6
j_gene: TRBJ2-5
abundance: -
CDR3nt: TGTGCCAGCAGCAAGGACAGGCTAGTCCAAGAGACCCAGTACTTC
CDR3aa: CASSKDRLVQETQYF

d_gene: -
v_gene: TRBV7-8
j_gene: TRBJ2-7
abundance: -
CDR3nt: TGTGCCAGCAGGACCAGGGGGGGCTACGAGCAGTACTTC
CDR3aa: CASRTRGGYEQYF

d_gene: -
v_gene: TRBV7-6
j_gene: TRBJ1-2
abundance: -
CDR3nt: TGTGCCAGCAGCTTAGATTCATCCCCCTACAGGGATGGCTACACCTTC
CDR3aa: CASSLDSSPYRDGYTF

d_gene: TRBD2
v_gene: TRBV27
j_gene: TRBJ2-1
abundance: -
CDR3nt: TGTGCCAGCAGTATCCGGGACTATAACAATGAGCAGTTCTTC
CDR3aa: CASSIRDYNNEQFF

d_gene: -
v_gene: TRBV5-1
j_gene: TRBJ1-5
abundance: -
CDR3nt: TGCGCCAGCAGCTTGACAGGGTTCAATCAGCCCCAGCATTTT
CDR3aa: CASSLTGFNQPQHF

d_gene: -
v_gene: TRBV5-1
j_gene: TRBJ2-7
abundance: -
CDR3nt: TGCGCCAGCACCTCGGGGTGGGGTTACGAGCAGTACTTC
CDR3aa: CASTSGWGYEQYF

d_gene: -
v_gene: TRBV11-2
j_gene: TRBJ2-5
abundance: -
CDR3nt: TGTGCCAGCAGCTTAATTACCAATTTTGAGACCCAGTACTTC
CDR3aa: CASSLITNFETQYF

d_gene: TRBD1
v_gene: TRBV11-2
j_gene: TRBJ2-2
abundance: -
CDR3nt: TGTGCCAGCAGCCCTAGGACAGGGCCGGACGGGGAGCTGTTTTTT
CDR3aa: CASSPRTGPDGELFF

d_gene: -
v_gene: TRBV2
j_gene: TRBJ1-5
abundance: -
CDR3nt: TGTGCCAGCAAAAGCTCTCACAATCAGCCCCAGCATTTT
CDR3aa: CASKSSHNQPQHF

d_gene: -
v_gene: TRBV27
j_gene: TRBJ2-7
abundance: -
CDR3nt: TGTGCCAGCAGTTTTTGGGCGGAACGGGGGCACGAGCAGTACTTC
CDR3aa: CASSFWAERGHEQYF

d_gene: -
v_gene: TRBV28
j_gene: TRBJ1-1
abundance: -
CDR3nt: TGTGCCAGCAGTTTAGACCCTCGGGGTGCGGGCACTGAAGCTTTCTTT
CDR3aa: CASSLDPRGAGTEAFF

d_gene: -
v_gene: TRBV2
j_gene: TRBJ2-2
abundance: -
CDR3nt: TGTGCCAGCAGTGATTACGTCCCCTCGACCGGGGAGCTGTTTTTT
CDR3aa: CASSDYVPSTGELFF

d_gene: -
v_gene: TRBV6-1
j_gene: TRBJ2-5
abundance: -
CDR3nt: TGTGCCAGCAGGATCACAGTTGCTCCCACTTCGACCCAGTACTTC
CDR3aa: CASRITVAPTSTQYF

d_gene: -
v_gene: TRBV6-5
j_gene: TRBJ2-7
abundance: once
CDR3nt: TGTGCCAGCAGCAGATCCGGGGAAAACTACGAGCAGTACTTC
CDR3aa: CASSRSGENYEQYF

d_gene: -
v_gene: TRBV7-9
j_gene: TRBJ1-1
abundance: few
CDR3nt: TGTGCCAGCAGCCCATTTCCGAACACTGAAGCTTTCTTT
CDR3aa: CASSPFPNTEAFF